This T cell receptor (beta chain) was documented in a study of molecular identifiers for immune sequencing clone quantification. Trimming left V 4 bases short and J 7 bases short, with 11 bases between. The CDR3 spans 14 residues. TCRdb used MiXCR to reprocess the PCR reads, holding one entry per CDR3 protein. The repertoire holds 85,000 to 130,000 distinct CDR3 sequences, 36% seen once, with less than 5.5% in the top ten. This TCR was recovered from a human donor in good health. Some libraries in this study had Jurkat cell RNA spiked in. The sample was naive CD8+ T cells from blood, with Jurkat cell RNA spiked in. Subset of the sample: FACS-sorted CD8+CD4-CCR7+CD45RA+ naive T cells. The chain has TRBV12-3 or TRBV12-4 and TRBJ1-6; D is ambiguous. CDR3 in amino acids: CASSSGYGNSPLHF. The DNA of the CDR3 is TGTGCCAGCAGTTCGGGGTACGGAAATTCACCCCTCCACTTT.